One and the same sample provided the 29 T cell receptor beta chains below, sequenced in a study of blood T cell repertoires in COVID-19. Sequenced by immunoSEQ multiplex PCR; TCRdb stores in-frame clones only, minus some. This sample has 130,000 or so clones, with 84% found just once. Sample: peripheral blood. The receptors derive from a woman aged 60 to 75 with acute or convalescent COVID-19.

J is TRBJ2-3 and V is TRBV7-8; 7 nucleotides agree with TRBD2. V gave up 2 bases and J gave up 3 bases; unmatched junction bases: 5. CDR1 is SGHVS, CDR2 FQNEAQ, per germline. This CDR3 region has 15 residues. In nucleotides, the CDR3 is TGTGCCAGCAGCTTAATGGCGGGGGATACAGATACGCAGTATTTT. Amino acid sequence: CASSLMAGDTDTQYF. Supplemented by reference TRBV7-8 and TRBJ2-3, the full variable domain reads GAGVSQSPRYKVAKRGQDVALRCDPISGHVSLFWYQQALGQGPEFLTYFQNEAQLDKSGLPSDRFFAERPEGSVSTLKIQRTQQEDSAVYLCASSLMAGDTDTQYFGPGTRLTVL.

J is TRBJ1-1 and V is TRBV29-1; 9 positions match TRBD1. The trim removed 4 bases at V and 1 base at J, leaving 1 base unmatched. Germline CDR1 is SQVTM and CDR2 is ANQGSEA. The length of the CDR3 is 13 residues. CDR3 sequence (DNA): TGCAGCGTTGGGGGACAGGGGAACACTGAAGCTTTCTTT. Residues: CSVGGQGNTEAFF.

The V call is TRBV4-1, the J call TRBJ1-6; weak D call: TRBD1 (5 bases). The CDR3 runs to 17 residues. CDR1 and CDR2 (germline): MGHRA, YSYEKL. V lost 1 base, J lost 7 bases, and 17 bases lay in between. DNA for the CDR3: TGCGCCAGCAGCCAAGTGGATATGGGACTGGTAAATTCACCCCTCCACTTT. Its protein product is CASSQVDMGLVNSPLHF.

The rearrangement joins TRBV2 to TRBJ2-3, with TRBD2 matching over 8 bases. Germline loops: CDR1 SNHLY, CDR2 FYNNEI. Trimming at V came to 5 bases and at J to 6 bases, leaving 10 bases not matched to a gene. The CDR3 loop spans 15 amino acids. The CDR3, as DNA: TGTGCCAGCAGTCTTAGCGGGGTACCCGGTGATACGCAGTATTTT. Its translation is CASSLSGVPGDTQYF.

This chain connects TRBV2 to TRBJ1-5, with TRBD1 as a possible D gene (6 bases). With 8 bases removed from V and 9 bases from J, the gap between germline ends came to 17 bases. This CDR3 contains 13 residues. CDR1 is SNHLY and CDR2 is FYNNEI in the germline V gene. The CDR3 reads CASGATGDSPQHF. CDR3 DNA: TGTGCCAGCGGCGCGACAGGAGATTCGCCCCAGCATTTT.

This chain joins TRBV5-1 and TRBJ1-2; no clear D gene. Germline V gene data show CDR1 as SGHRS and CDR2 as YFSETQ. V was shortened by 0 bases and J by 4 bases, with 10 bases between the two germline ends. This CDR3 is built from 14 residues. Here the CDR3 reads CASSLGEGIYGYTF. In DNA form, the CDR3 reads TGCGCCAGCAGCTTGGGAGAGGGTATCTATGGCTACACCTTC.

The chain links TRBV7-9 to TRBJ1-1; 7 positions match TRBD1. There are 15 residues in the CDR3. Germline assignment: CDR1 SEHNR and CDR2 FQNEAQ (reference sequence). V lost 4 bases, J lost 1 base, and 6 bases stayed unmatched. The CDR3 reads CASSSGGGKNTEAFF. For the CDR3, the DNA is TGTGCCAGCAGCTCTGGAGGGGGCAAGAACACTGAAGCTTTCTTT. The variable domain in full, with the rest retrieved from reference TRBV7-9 and TRBJ1-1, is DTGVSQNPRHKITKRGQNVTFRCDPISEHNRLYWYRQTLGQGPEFLTYFQNEAQLEKSRLLSDRFSAERPKGSFSTLEIQRTEQGDSAMYLCASSSGGGKNTEAFFGQGTRLTVV.

The chain couples TRBV5-1 to TRBJ1-2, with a possible D match to TRBD1 (5 bases). Deletions cut 1 base from V and 8 bases from J, with 12 bases between. Germline assignment: CDR1 SGHRS and CDR2 YFSETQ. The CDR3 is made up of 13 amino acids. CDR3 sequence reads: CASSLYEQGGYTF. The CDR3 DNA is TGCGCCAGCAGCTTGTATGAGCAGGGAGGCTACACCTTC.

The chain links TRBV2 to TRBJ1-2; 7 nucleotides match TRBD1. The CDR3 totals 15 residues. V shed 7 bases and J 7 bases; nucleotides not matched to a gene: 15. Germline assignment: CDR1 SNHLY and CDR2 FYNNEI. Written as DNA, the CDR3 is TGTGCCAGCAAAAGATCCGGGACAGATGTTGCTGGCTACACCTTC. Encoded protein: CASKRSGTDVAGYTF.

The genes are TRBV19 and TRBJ2-7; D is undetermined. Deletions cut 8 bases from V and 3 bases from J, with 14 bases between. The CDR3 covers 13 residues. The germline gives CDR1 LNHDA, CDR2 SQIVND (reference sequence). CDR3 sequence: CASSISLFYEQYF. CDR3 coding DNA: TGTGCCAGTTCTATATCCCTGTTCTACGAGCAGTACTTC.

This chain connects TRBV12-3 or TRBV12-4 to TRBJ1-2, with a weak D call TRBD1 (5 bases). V lost 6 bases and J lost 8, with 16 bases in between. The CDR3 is 13 residues long. Here the CDR3 reads CASSREGGFGYTF. In nucleotides, the CDR3 is TGTGCCAGCAGCAGGGAGGGAGGGTTCGGCTACACCTTC.

This clone was recorded a few times. The chain employs TRBV10-1 and TRBJ1-6, with 9 nucleotides matching TRBD1. Trimming at V came to 10 bases and at J to 13 bases, leaving 8 bases not matched to a gene. This CDR3 spans 12 amino acids. Per the germline V gene, CDR1 is WNHNN and CDR2 is SYGVQD (reference sequence). CDR3 in amino acids: CATGTGRSPLHF. The CDR3 DNA follows: TGCGCCACCGGGACAGGGAGGTCCCCCCTCCACTTT.

The chain combines TRBV11-2 with TRBJ2-6; TRBD2 matches 7 bases. Trimming took 4 bases from V and 1 from J; bases not matched to a gene: 1. Germline lookup yields CDR1 SGHAT and CDR2 FQNNGV. This CDR3 is 15 amino acids long. The CDR3 DNA sequence: TGTGCCAGCAGCTGGGGGGGTTCTGGGGCCAACGTCCTGACTTTC. Translating gives CASSWGGSGANVLTF. Supplemented by reference TRBV11-2 and TRBJ2-6, the full variable domain reads EAGVAQSPRYKIIEKRQSVAFWCNPISGHATLYWYQQILGQGPKLLIQFQNNGVVDDSQLPKDRFSAERLKGVDSTLKIQPAKLEDSAVYLCASSWGGSGANVLTFGAGSRLTVL.

This rearrangement joins TRBV6-6 to TRBJ1-1, with no clear D. V gave up 2 bases and J gave up 4 bases, with 11 bases separating them. The germline V gene has CDR1 MNHNY and CDR2 SVGAGI (reference sequence). The length of the CDR3 is 14 residues. In nucleotides, the CDR3 is TGTGCCAGCAGTTACCTGGAGAAGAGCACTGAAGCTTTCTTT. Amino acids: CASSYLEKSTEAFF.

The V call is TRBV24-1, the J call TRBJ1-1; TRBD1 matches at 8 bases. Germline V gene lookup returns CDR1 KGHDR and CDR2 SFDVKD. The V segment lost 11 bases and the J segment 5 bases; nucleotides outside the gene matches: 6. This CDR3 has 12 residues. The CDR3 DNA reads as TGTGCCAGTCAGGGGGCATTGACTGAAGCTTTCTTT. Translation: CASQGALTEAFF.

This chain joins TRBV5-1 and TRBJ2-1; a possible D gene is TRBD2 (6 bases). This CDR3 contains 16 residues. Germline lookup yields CDR1 SGHRS and CDR2 YFSETQ. V shed 2 bases and J shed 5 bases, with 17 bases lying between them. Written as DNA, the CDR3 is TGCGCCAGCAGCTTTTTCCTCGCGGGACTCAACAATGAGCAGTTCTTC. Translation: CASSFFLAGLNNEQFF.

The gene calls are TRBV10-3 and TRBJ1-1, with D possibly TRBD1 on 6 matching bases. The CDR3 is 13 amino acids. The V gene's germline CDR1 is ENHRY and CDR2 SYGVKD. Trimming took off 5 bases at V and 4 bases at J, with 11 bases between the two ends. This chain's CDR3 is CAISPGQLTEAFF. CDR3 DNA sequence: TGTGCCATCAGTCCAGGACAGCTCACTGAAGCTTTCTTT.

V and J are TRBV6-5 and TRBJ2-7; unclear D gene. V shed 8 bases and J shed 0 bases, with 8 bases lying between them. CDR3 size: 12 residues. Germline-derived CDR1 and CDR2 are MNHEY and SVGAGI. CDR3 nucleotides: TGTGCCAGCGGAGTTAGCTCCTACGAGCAGTACGTC. This gives the protein CASGVSSYEQYV.

This clone was found a few times. DNA of the CDR3: TGTGCCAGCAGTGGGGCGGGACAGATCTATGGCTACACCTTC. This encodes CASSGAGQIYGYTF. The chain is built from TRBV2 and TRBJ1-2; 7 nucleotides align to TRBD1. V gave up 4 bases and J gave up 4 bases; unmatched junction bases: 6. The CDR3 consists of 14 residues. CDR1 is SNHLY and CDR2 is FYNNEI in the germline V gene.

This chain connects TRBV11-2 to TRBJ1-1; D unclear. The CDR3 is 13 residues long. Trimming removed 5 bases from V and 0 bases from J, with 7 bases in between. Germline V gene sequence: CDR1 SGHAT, CDR2 FQNNGV. DNA of the CDR3: TGTGCCAGCAGCCCCGCGATGAACACTGAAGCTTTCTTT. This translates into CASSPAMNTEAFF.

This clone showed up just a few times. The chain links TRBV6-4 to TRBJ2-3; D is ambiguous. CDR1 MRHNA and CDR2 SNTAGT come from the germline V gene. V was clipped by 0 bases and J by 0 bases, with 10 bases between them. The CDR3 extends over 16 amino acids. CDR3 in amino acids: CASSDSGSFSTDTQYF. The CDR3 DNA sequence: TGTGCCAGCAGTGACTCCGGTTCCTTTAGCACAGATACGCAGTATTTT.

The chain recombines TRBV12-3 or TRBV12-4 with TRBJ1-5; D not resolved. This CDR3 has 13 amino acids. The germline V and J ends were trimmed by 4 bases and 2 bases, with 6 bases remaining between them. The CDR3 spells CASSWGGNQPQHF. In nucleotides, the CDR3 is TGTGCCAGCAGTTGGGGAGGCAATCAGCCCCAGCATTTT.

This clone has a handful of counts. J is TRBJ2-2 and V is TRBV10-1; 11 nucleotides line up with TRBD1. This CDR3 spans 16 amino acids. V trimming: 6 bases; J trimming: 4 bases; junction bases outside the gene matches: 7. The germline V gene encodes CDR1 WNHNN and CDR2 SYGVQD (reference sequence). The CDR3 DNA reads TGCGCCAGCAGCTCCGGGACAGGGGGTACCACCGGGGAGCTGTTTTTT. Protein sequence: CASSSGTGGTTGELFF.

The CDR3 coding sequence is TGTGCCAGCAGCACCGGGTCGTTTAATTCACCCCTCCACTTT. Amino acids: CASSTGSFNSPLHF. The rearrangement uses TRBV7-3 and TRBJ1-6, with unresolved D. The length of the CDR3 is 14 residues. In germline, CDR1 is SGHTA, CDR2 FQGTGA. Between the trimmed V and J ends, which lost 5 bases and 6 bases, there was a span of 11 bases.

The chain uses TRBV30 and TRBJ1-4; D not certain. Germline V lookup: CDR1 GTSNPN, CDR2 SVGIG (reference sequence). V was pared by 2 bases and J by 4 bases, with 11 bases between. The CDR3 consists of 14 residues. The CDR3 protein is CAWSPGGLNEKLFF. Written as DNA, the CDR3 is TGTGCCTGGAGTCCAGGAGGTCTTAATGAAAAACTGTTTTTT.

This chain uses TRBV6-5 with TRBJ2-3; TRBD2 matches 9 bases. The CDR3 extends over 14 amino acids. Losses at the gene ends were 10 bases for V and 2 bases for J; bases not matched to a gene: 7. Germline CDR1 MNHEY, CDR2 SVGAGI. The CDR3 DNA reads TGTGCCACTCAGCAGCGGGGGGACACAGATACGCAGTATTTT. Amino acid sequence: CATQQRGDTDTQYF.

The chain carries TRBV6-2 or TRBV6-3 and TRBJ2-4, with D uncertain. CDR3 length: 17 amino acids. Looked up from germline, CDR1 is MNHEY and CDR2 is SVGEGT. V was trimmed by 2 bases and J by 5 bases, leaving 19 bases between them. The CDR3 DNA sequence: TGTGCCAGCAGTTACGAGGCGGTCTTGGCCAGCGAAAACATTCAGTACTTC. The encoded protein is CASSYEAVLASENIQYF.

The chain recombines TRBV10-1 with TRBJ2-2; 9 nucleotides line up with TRBD1. V dropped 0 bases and J dropped 6; count of bases not matched to a gene: 5. The CDR3 loop spans 16 amino acids. Germline V gives CDR1 WNHNN, CDR2 SYGVQD (reference sequence). In DNA, the CDR3 is TGCGCCAGCAGTGAGTCGGGACAGGGTATACCCGGGGAGCTGTTTTTT. Its protein product is CASSESGQGIPGELFF.

The chain uses TRBV6-1 and TRBJ1-1, with TRBD1 as a possible D gene (5 bases). Germline-derived CDR1 and CDR2 are MNHNS and SASEGT. CDR3 size: 14 residues. V shed 3 bases and J shed 1 base, with 9 bases lying between them. DNA of the CDR3: TGTGCCAGCAGTGATCGTCAGGGGAACACTGAAGCTTTCTTT. This codes for CASSDRQGNTEAFF.